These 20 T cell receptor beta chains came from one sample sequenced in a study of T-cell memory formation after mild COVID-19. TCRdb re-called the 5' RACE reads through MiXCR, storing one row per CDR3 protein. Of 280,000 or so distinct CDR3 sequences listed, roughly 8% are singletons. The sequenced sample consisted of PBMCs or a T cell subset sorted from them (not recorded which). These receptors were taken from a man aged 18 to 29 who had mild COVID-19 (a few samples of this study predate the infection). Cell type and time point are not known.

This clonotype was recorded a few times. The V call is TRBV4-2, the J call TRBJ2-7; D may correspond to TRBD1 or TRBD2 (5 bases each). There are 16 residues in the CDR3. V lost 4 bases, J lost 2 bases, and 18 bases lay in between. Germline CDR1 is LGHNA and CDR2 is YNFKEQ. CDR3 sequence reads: CASSRFGTNGPYEQYF. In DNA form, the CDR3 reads TGTGCCAGCAGCCGATTCGGGACCAATGGGCCCTACGAGCAGTACTTC.

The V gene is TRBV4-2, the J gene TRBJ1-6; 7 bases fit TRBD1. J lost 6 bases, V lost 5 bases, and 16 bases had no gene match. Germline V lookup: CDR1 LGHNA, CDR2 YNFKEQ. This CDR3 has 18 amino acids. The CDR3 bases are TGTGCCAGCAGCTACCATTATAACAGGGGTGAGCGTAATTCACCCCTCCACTTT. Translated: CASSYHYNRGERNSPLHF.

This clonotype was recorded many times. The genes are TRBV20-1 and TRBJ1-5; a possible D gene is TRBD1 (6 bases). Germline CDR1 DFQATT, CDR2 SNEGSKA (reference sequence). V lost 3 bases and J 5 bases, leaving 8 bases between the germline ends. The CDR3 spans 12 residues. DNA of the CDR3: TGCAGTGCTAGTGAGGGGGATCAGCCCCAGCATTTT. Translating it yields CSASEGDQPQHF.

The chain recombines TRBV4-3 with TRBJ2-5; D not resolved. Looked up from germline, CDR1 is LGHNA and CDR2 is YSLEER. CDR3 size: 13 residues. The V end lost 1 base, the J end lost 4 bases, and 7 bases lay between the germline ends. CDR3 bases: TGCGCCAGCAGCCAAGCGAGCCTAGAGACCCAGTACTTC. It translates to CASSQASLETQYF.

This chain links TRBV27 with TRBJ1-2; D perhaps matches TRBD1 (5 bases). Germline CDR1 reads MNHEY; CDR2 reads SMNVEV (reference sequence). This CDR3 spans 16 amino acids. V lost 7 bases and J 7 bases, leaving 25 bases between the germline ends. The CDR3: CASMDLPGRGRGGYTF. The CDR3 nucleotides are TGTGCCAGCATGGATCTTCCCGGGAGGGGACGAGGTGGCTACACCTTC.

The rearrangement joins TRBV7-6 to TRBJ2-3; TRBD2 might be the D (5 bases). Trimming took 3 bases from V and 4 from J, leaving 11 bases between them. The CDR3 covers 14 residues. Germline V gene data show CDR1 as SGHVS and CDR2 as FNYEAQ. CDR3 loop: CASSFYSGADTQYF. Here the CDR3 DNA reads TGTGCCAGCAGCTTTTACTCCGGGGCAGATACGCAGTATTTT.

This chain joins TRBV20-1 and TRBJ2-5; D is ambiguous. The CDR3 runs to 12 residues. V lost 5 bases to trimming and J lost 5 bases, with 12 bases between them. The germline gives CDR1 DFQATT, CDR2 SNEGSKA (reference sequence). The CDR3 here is CSAPGATETQYF. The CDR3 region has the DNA TGCAGTGCTCCGGGCGCTACGGAGACCCAGTACTTC.

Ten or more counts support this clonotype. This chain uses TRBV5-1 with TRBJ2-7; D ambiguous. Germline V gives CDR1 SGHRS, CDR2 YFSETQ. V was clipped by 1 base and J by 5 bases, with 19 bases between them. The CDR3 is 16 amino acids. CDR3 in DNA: TGCGCCAGCAGCTTGAAGAGGAGTCTGGATACGAACGAGCAGTACTTC. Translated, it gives CASSLKRSLDTNEQYF.

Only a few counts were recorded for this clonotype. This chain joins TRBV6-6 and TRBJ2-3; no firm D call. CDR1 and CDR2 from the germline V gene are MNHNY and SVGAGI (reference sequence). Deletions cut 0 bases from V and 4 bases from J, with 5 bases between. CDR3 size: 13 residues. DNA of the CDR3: TGTGCCAGCAGTTACTCGGGCGCAGATACGCAGTATTTT. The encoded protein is CASSYSGADTQYF.

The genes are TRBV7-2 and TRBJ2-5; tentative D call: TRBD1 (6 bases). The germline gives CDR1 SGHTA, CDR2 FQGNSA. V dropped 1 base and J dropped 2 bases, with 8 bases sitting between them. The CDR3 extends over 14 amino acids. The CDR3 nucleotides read TGTGCCAGCAGCTTAGACAGGGAGCAAGAGACCCAGTACTTC. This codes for CASSLDREQETQYF.

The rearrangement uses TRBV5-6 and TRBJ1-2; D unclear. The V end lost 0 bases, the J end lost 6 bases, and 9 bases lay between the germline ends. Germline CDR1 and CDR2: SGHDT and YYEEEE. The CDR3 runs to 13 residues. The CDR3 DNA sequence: TGTGCCAGCAGCTTGGCTGGGTTTGATGGCTACACCTTC. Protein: CASSLAGFDGYTF.

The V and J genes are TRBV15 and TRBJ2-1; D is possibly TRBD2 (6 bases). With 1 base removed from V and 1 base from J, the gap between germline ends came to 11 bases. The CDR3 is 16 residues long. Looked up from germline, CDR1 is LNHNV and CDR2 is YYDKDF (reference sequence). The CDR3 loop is CATSRGLVGSYNEQFF. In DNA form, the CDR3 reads TGTGCCACCAGCAGAGGACTAGTTGGTTCCTACAATGAGCAGTTCTTC.

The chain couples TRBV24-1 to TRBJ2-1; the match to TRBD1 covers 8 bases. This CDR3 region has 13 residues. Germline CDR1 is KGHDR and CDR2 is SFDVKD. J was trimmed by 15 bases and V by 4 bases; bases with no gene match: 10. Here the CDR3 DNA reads TGTGCCACCAGTGACCGGACAGGGTTTAGCCTGTTCTTC. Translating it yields CATSDRTGFSLFF.

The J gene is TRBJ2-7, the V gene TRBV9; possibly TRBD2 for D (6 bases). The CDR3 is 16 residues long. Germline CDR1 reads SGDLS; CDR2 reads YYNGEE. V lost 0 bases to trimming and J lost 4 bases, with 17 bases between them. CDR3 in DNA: TGTGCCAGCAGCGTAGAGGCGGGGTCCCCCGGGTACGAGCAGTACTTC. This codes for CASSVEAGSPGYEQYF. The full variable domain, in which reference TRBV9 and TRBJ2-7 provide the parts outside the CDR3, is DSGVTQTPKHLITATGQRVTLRCSPRSGDLSVYWYQQSLDQGLQFLIQYYNGEERAKGNILERFSAQQFPDLHSELNLSSLELGDSALYFCASSVEAGSPGYEQYFGPGTRLTVT.

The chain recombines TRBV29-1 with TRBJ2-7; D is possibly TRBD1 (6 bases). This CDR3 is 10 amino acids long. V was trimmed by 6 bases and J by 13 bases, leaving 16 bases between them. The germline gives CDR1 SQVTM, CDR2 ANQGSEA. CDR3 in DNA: TGCAGCGTGGCCGATCAGGGGCAATACTTC. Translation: CSVADQGQYF.

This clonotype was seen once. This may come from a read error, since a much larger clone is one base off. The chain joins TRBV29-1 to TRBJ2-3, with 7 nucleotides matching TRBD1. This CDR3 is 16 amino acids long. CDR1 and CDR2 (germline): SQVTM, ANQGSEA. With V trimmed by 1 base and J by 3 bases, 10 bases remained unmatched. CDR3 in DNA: TGCAGCGTTGAAGGGGGGACAGTCTCTAGAACAGATACGCAGTATTTT. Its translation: CSVEGGTVSRTDTQYF.

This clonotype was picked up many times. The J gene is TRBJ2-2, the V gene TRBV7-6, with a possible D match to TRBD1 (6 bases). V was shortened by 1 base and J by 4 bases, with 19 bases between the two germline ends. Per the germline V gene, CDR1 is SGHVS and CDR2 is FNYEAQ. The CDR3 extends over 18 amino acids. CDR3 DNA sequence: TGTGCCAGCAGCTTAGGAACAGGGATTACGGCGAGCACCGGGGAGCTGTTTTTT. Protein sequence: CASSLGTGITASTGELFF.

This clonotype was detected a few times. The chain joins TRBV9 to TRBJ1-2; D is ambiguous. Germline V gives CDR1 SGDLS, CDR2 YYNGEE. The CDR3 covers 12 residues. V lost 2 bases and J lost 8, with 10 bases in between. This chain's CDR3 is CASSVAKGGYTF. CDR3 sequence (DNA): TGTGCCAGCAGCGTCGCCAAGGGCGGCTACACCTTC.

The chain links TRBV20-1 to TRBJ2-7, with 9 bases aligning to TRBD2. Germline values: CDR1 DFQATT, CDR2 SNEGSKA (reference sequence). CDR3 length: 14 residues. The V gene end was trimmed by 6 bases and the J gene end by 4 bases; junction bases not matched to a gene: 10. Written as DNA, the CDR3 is TGCAGTGCAAACATCGGGACTAGCCCGTACGAGCAGTACTTC. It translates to CSANIGTSPYEQYF.

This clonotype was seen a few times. CDR3 in DNA: TGTGCCAGCTCACGACCCGACAGGGGCGACACTGAAGCTTTCTTT. Translating gives CASSRPDRGDTEAFF. This chain uses TRBV18 with TRBJ1-1; 8 positions agree with TRBD1. CDR3 size: 15 residues. Per germline, CDR1 KGHSH and CDR2 LQKENI. The trim removed 4 bases at V and 3 bases at J, leaving 7 bases unmatched.